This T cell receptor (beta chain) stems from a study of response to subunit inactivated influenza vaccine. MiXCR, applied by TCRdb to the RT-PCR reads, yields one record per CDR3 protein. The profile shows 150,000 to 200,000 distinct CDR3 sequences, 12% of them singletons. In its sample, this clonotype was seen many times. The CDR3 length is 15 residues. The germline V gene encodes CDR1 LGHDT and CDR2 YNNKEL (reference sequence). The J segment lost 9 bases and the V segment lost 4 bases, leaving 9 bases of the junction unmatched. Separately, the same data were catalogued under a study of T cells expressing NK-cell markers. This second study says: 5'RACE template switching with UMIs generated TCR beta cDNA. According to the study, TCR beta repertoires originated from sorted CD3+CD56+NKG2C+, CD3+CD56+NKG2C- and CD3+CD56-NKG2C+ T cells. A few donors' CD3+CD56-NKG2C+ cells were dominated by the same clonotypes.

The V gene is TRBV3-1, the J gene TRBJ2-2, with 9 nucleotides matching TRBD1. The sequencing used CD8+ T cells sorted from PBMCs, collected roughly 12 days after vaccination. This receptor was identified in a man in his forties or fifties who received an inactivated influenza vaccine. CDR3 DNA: TGTGCCAGCAGCCCGTGGACAGGGGAGGCCAGGGAGCTGTTTTTT. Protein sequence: CASSPWTGEARELFF.